The rows below give T cell receptor beta chains drawn from one sample of a study of chemoradiotherapy in HPV16-positive cancers. Clones were read by immunoSEQ multiplex PCR, and TCRdb kept only the in-frame ones, dropping some. The sample carries approximately 11,000 clones, roughly 83% recorded once. The sample in question was blood, obtained from a patient who underwent chemoradiotherapy. The receptors stem from a human donor with HPV-associated anogenital cancer. Each CDR3 is given with its conserved first and last residue. The order of the fields is CDR3 length, J gene, V gene, CDR3 protein.

CDR3 length: 15
J gene: TRBJ2-3
V gene: TRBV6-4
CDR3 protein: CASSVSSGATDTQYF

CDR3 length: 12
J gene: TRBJ1-1
V gene: TRBV28
CDR3 protein: CASSLRGTEAFF

CDR3 length: 12
J gene: TRBJ1-2
V gene: TRBV5-5
CDR3 protein: CASNQPSAGYTF

CDR3 length: 13
J gene: TRBJ1-1
V gene: TRBV11-3
CDR3 protein: CASSRQENTEAFF

CDR3 length: 14
J gene: TRBJ1-1
V gene: TRBV4-1
CDR3 protein: CASSQPTGIHEAFF

CDR3 length: 12
J gene: TRBJ1-6
V gene: TRBV5-4
CDR3 protein: CASSLDTSPLHF

CDR3 length: 12
J gene: TRBJ1-4
V gene: TRBV4-3
CDR3 protein: CASGRTAEKLFF

CDR3 length: 14
J gene: TRBJ2-7
V gene: TRBV4-1
CDR3 protein: CASSPGQTSYEQYF

CDR3 length: 15
J gene: TRBJ2-3
V gene: TRBV2
CDR3 protein: CASSWGQGGEDTQYF

CDR3 length: 17
J gene: TRBJ2-1
V gene: TRBV4-3
CDR3 protein: CASSRMLEQGSYNEQFF

CDR3 length: 14
J gene: TRBJ1-2
V gene: TRBV11-2
CDR3 protein: CASSALQGSRGYTF